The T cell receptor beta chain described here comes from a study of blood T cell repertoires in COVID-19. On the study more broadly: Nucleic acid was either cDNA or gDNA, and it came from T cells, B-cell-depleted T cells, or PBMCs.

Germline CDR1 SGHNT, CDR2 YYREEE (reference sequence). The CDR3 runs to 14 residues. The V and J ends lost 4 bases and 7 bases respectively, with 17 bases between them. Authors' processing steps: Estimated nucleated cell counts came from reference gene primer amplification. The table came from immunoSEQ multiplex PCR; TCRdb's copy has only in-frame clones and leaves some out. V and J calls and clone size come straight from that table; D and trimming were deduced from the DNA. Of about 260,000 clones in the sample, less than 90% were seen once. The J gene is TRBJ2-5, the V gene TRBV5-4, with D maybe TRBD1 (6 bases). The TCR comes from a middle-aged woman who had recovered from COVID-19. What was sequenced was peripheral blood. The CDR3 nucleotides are TGTGCCAGCAGCCCCCGGACGTCACAGGGGACCCAGTACTTC. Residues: CASSPRTSQGTQYF.